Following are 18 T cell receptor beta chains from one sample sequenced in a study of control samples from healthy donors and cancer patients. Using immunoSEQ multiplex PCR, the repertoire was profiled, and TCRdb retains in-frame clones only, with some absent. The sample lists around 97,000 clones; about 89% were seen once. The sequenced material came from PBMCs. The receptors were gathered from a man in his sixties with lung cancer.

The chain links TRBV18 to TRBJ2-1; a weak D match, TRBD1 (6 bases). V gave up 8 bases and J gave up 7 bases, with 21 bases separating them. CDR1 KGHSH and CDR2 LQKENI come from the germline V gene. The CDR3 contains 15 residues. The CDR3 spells CASRRQAERSNEQFF. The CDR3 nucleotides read TGTGCCAGCCGGAGACAGGCAGAGAGATCGAATGAGCAGTTCTTC.

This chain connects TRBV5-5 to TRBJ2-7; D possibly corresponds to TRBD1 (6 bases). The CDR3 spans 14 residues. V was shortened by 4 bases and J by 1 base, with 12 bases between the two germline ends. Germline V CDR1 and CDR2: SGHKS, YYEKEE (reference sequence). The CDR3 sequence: CASSLWTDSYEQYV. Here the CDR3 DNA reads TGTGCCAGCAGCCTATGGACAGATTCCTACGAGCAGTACGTC.

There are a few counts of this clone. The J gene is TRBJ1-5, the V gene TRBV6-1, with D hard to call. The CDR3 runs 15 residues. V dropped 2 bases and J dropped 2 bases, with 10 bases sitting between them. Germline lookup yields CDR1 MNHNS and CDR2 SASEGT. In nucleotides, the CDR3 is TGTGCCAGCAGTGAATTAGGCCCTCGCAATCAGCCCCAGCATTTT. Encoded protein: CASSELGPRNQPQHF.

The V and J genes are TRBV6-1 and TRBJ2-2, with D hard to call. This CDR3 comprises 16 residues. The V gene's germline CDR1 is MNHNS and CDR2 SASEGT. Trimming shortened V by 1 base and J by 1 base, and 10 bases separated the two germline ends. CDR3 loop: CASSEVDYQNTGELFF. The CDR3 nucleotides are TGTGCCAGCAGTGAAGTGGATTACCAGAACACCGGGGAGCTGTTTTTT.

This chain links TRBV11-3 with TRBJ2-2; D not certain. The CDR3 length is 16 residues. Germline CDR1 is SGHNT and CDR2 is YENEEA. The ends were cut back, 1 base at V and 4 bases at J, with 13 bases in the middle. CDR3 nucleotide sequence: TGTGCCAGCAGCTTAGGGGGAATCAGTCGCACCGGGGAGCTGTTTTTT. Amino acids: CASSLGGISRTGELFF.

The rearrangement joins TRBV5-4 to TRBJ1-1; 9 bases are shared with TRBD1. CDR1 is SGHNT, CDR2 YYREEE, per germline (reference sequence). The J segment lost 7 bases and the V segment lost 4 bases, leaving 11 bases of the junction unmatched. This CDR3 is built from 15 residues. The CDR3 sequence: CASSGRDRDRFEAFF. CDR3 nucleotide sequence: TGTGCCAGCAGCGGCCGGGACAGGGATCGATTTGAAGCTTTCTTT.

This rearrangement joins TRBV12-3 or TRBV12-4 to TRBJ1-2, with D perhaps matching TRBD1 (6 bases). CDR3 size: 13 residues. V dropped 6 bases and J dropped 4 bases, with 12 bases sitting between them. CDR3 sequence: CASRGGPRYGYTF. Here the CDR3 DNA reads TGTGCCAGCAGGGGGGGGCCCCGCTATGGCTACACCTTC.

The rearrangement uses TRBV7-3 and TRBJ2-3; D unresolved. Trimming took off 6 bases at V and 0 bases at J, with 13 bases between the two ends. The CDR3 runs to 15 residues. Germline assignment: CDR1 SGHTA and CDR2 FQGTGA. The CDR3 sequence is CASRPTTSSTDTQYF. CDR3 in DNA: TGTGCCAGCAGACCCACGACTTCTAGCACAGATACGCAGTATTTT.

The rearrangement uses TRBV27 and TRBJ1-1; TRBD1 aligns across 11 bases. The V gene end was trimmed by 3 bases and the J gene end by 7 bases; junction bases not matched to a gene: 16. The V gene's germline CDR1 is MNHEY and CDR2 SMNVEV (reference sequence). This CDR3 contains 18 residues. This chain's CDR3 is CASSFRDRGWGRLNEAFF. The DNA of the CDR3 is TGTGCCAGCAGTTTCCGGGACAGGGGGTGGGGGCGACTAAATGAAGCTTTCTTT.

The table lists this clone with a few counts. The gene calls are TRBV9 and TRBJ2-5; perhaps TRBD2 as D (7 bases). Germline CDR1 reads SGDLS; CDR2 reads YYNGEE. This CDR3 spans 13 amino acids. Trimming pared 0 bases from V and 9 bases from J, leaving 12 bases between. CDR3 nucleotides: TGTGCCAGCAGCGTAGAGGGGGGGGGATCCCAGTACTTC. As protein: CASSVEGGGSQYF.

The CDR3 region has the DNA TGTGCCAGCAGCCCCGGGACTAGCGGGGGGAAGGAGACCCAGTACTTC. Protein sequence: CASSPGTSGGKETQYF. This sequence joins TRBV9 and TRBJ2-5; TRBD2 matches 15 bases. J lost 5 bases, V lost 4 bases, and 6 bases had no gene match. Germline V gene data show CDR1 as SGDLS and CDR2 as YYNGEE. CDR3 length: 16 residues.

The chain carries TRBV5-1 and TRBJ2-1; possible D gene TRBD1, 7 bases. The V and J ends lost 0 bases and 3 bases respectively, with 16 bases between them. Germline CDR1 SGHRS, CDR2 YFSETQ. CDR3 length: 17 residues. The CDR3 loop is CASSLGFGGGDYNEQFF. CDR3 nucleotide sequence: TGCGCCAGCAGCTTGGGGTTTGGAGGGGGCGACTACAATGAGCAGTTCTTC.

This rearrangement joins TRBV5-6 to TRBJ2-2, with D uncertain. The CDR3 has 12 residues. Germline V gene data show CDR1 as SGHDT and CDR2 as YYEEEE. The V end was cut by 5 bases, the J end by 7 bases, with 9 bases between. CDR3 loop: CASRPNFGELFF. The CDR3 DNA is TGTGCCAGCAGACCGAATTTCGGGGAGCTGTTTTTT.

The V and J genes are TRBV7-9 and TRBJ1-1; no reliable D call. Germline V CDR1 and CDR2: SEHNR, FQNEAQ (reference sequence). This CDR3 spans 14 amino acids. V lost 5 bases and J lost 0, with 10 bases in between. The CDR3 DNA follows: TGTGCCAGCAGCGCTCAGAGCATGAACACTGAAGCTTTCTTT. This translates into CASSAQSMNTEAFF.

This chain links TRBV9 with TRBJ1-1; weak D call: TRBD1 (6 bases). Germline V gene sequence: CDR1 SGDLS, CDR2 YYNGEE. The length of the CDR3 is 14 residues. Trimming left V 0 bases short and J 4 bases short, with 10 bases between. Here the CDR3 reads CASSVGGAGTEAFF. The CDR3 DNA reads TGTGCCAGCAGCGTAGGGGGGGCTGGCACTGAAGCTTTCTTT.

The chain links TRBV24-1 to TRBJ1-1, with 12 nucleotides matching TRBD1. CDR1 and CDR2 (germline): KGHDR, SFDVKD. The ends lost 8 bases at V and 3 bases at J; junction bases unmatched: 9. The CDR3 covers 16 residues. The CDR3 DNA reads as TGTGCCACCACGGGGACAGGGGGCGAGGGGGACACTGAAGCTTTCTTT. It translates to CATTGTGGEGDTEAFF.

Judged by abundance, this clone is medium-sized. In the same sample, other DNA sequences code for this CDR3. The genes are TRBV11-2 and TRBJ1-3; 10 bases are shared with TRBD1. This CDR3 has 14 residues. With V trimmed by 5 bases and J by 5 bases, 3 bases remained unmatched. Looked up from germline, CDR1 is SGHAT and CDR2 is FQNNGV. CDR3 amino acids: CASSRTGGRNTIYF. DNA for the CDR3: TGTGCCAGCAGCAGGACAGGGGGGAGAAACACCATATATTTT.

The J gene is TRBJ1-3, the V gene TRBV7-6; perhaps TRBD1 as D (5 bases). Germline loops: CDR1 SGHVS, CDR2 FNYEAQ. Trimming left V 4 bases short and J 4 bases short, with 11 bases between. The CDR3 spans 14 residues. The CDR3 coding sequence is TGTGCCAGCAGCTACGGGACCCTCGGAAACACCATATATTTT. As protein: CASSYGTLGNTIYF.